This TCR beta chain was obtained from a study of T-cell reconstitution after alpha-beta-depleted transplantation in children. Overall study findings and caveats: The origin of high day-60 TCRbeta diversity in some patients lay in surviving recipient T cells and thymic progenitors.

This clonotype was seen ten or more times. Its antigen is still unknown. Preparation of the TCRbeta library was carried out with unique molecular identifiers. MiXCR was run by TCRdb on the PCR reads, yielding one entry per CDR3 protein. Among hundreds of thousands of distinct CDR3 sequences, about an eighth were seen once, and the ten largest hold 0.79%. With 8 bases clipped from V and 3 bases from J, the junction kept 0 bases outside the gene matches. There are 11 residues in the CDR3. The germline gives CDR1 ENHRY, CDR2 SYGVKD. The rearrangement joins TRBV10-3 to TRBJ2-5, with 7 bases aligning to TRBD2. The clonotype comes from a girl aged 2 to 9 with congenital amegakaryocytic thrombocytopenia, due to receive a stem cell transplant. This material consisted of PBMCs, taken before TCRalphabeta/CD19-depleted stem cell transplant. CDR3 sequence: CAIREEETQYF. CDR3 sequence (DNA): TGTGCCATCCGGGAGGAAGAGACCCAGTACTTC.